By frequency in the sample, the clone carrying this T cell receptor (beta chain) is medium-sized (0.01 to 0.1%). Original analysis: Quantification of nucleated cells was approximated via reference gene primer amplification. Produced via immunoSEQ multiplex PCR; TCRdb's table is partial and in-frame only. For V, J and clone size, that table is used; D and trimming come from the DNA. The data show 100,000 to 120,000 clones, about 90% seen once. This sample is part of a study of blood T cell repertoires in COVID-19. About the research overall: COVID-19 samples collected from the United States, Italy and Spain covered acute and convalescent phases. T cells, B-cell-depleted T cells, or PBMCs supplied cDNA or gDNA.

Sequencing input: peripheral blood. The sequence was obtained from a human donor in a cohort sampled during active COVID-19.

CDR3 in amino acids: CASSESFYEQYF. In DNA form, the CDR3 reads TGCGCCAGCAGTGAGTCCTTCTACGAGCAGTACTTC. This chain connects TRBV10-1 to TRBJ2-7; D remains ambiguous. CDR3 size: 12 residues. Germline V gene sequence: CDR1 WNHNN, CDR2 SYGVQD (reference sequence). Deletions cut 0 bases from V and 3 bases from J, with 3 bases between.